This T cell receptor beta chain was documented in a study of blood T cell repertoires in COVID-19. The overall study: COVID-19 samples collected from the United States, Italy and Spain covered acute and convalescent phases. Nucleic acid was either cDNA or gDNA, and it came from T cells, B-cell-depleted T cells, or PBMCs.

Sequencing used immunoSEQ multiplex PCR; TCRdb keeps in-frame clones, though not all of them. The sample includes hundreds of thousands of clones, around 87% of them seen just once. One Seattle source followed patients from active infection through their disease course. Trimming pared 7 bases from V and 7 bases from J, leaving 13 bases between. This CDR3 region has 12 residues. Germline assignment: CDR1 MDHEN and CDR2 SYDVKM. J is TRBJ1-1 and V is TRBV28; weak D call: TRBD1 (5 bases). The TCR was taken from a woman in her sixties with COVID-19, enrolled during active disease. Sequencing was carried out using peripheral blood. CDR3 bases: TGTGCCAGCAACGACAGACATATTGAAGCTTTCTTT. Translation: CASNDRHIEAFF.